This T cell receptor (beta chain) was sequenced in a study of cytotoxic CD8 clonotypes in ibrutinib-treated CLL. Study at large: Patients attained some 24 partial and 2 complete responses; at median approximately 68 months, about 15 remained remitted while about twelve progressed. Following treatment for a median around twelve months, range 6 to 36, response samples were then taken.

Comment on this clone: Its antigen is currently unknown.

Germline CDR1 reads SEHNR; CDR2 reads FQNEAQ (reference sequence). Unmatched junction bases numbered 3, after V lost 2 bases and J lost 2 bases. The CDR3 spans 15 residues. Sequencing was performed with immunoSEQ multiplex PCR; in TCRdb, only in-frame clones are kept and a portion is missing. The sample holds about 120,000 clones, 45% to 65% seen once. Points from the study as a whole: Baseline-level clonality went beyond age-matched healthy donors and moved in step with circulating CD8+ T-cell counts. Public clonotypes were rare and shrank or held steady on treatment.

The chain is built from TRBV7-9 and TRBJ2-5, with 9 bases identical to TRBD2. The TCR sequence derives from a human donor with chronic lymphocytic leukemia. Material: PBMCs, obtained after 24 months of ibrutinib treatment. The DNA for the CDR3 is TGTGCCAGCAGCTTAAACGCGGGGGGGCAAGAGACCCAGTACTTC. Translated, it gives CASSLNAGGQETQYF.